Detailed here is one T cell receptor (beta chain). The V gene's germline CDR1 is SQVTM and CDR2 ANQGSEA. The V and J ends lost 3 bases and 0 bases, in that order; junction bases with no gene match: 5. CDR3 length: 15 amino acids. This entry belongs to a study of blood T cell repertoires in COVID-19. Produced via immunoSEQ multiplex PCR; TCRdb's table is partial and in-frame only. The table records roughly 330,000 clones, 80% to 90% of them present only once. This receptor was obtained from a woman aged 25-40 years who had recovered from COVID-19. The V call is TRBV29-1, the J call TRBJ2-3, with TRBD2 matching 8 bases. The sample consisted of PBMCs or T cells enriched from blood (not recorded which). The chain's CDR3 is CSVETAGGSTDTQYF. In DNA, the CDR3 is TGCAGCGTTGAGACGGCGGGGGGAAGCACAGATACGCAGTATTTT.